The entry below describes one T cell receptor beta chain. Profiling relied on immunoSEQ multiplex PCR, and the TCRdb table lists in-frame clones only, not all of them. This table holds over 150,000 clones, over 80% found once. This entry belongs to a study of blood T cell repertoires in COVID-19. This CDR3 is 12 amino acids long. V gave up 4 bases and J gave up 12 bases, with 13 bases separating them. Germline loops: CDR1 SEHNR, CDR2 FQNEAQ (reference sequence). Sequences were obtained from peripheral blood. This TCR came from a woman aged 60-75 years with acute or convalescent COVID-19. This chain uses TRBV7-9 with TRBJ2-1; a weak D match, TRBD1 (5 bases). CDR3 bases: TGTGCCAGCAGCTCTCGGACAACCTCGCAGTTCTTC. Translated, it gives CASSSRTTSQFF.